The 26 T cell receptor beta chains below come from one sample, sequenced in a study of tumor-infiltrating lymphocytes in localized non-small cell lung cancer. Clones were read by immunoSEQ multiplex PCR, and TCRdb kept only the in-frame ones, dropping some. The table has approximately 15,000 clones, roughly 70% seen once. The sequenced sample consisted of lung tumor tissue. These receptors came from a human donor with non-small cell lung cancer.

The CDR3 region has the DNA TGTGCCAGCAGCTTGGGGGAAGCCGCCCTCTATGGCTACACCTTC. The encoded protein is CASSLGEAALYGYTF. The chain has TRBV11-2 and TRBJ1-2, with D perhaps matching TRBD1 (5 bases). The CDR3 spans 15 residues. Germline V gives CDR1 SGHAT, CDR2 FQNNGV. V lost 3 bases and J 4 bases, leaving 15 bases between the germline ends.

The chain uses TRBV5-5 and TRBJ1-6; D perhaps matches TRBD1 (5 bases). From germline, CDR1 is SGHKS and CDR2 YYEKEE (reference sequence). This CDR3 spans 17 amino acids. Trimming cost V 0 bases and J 0 bases, with 10 bases left between them. The CDR3: CASSLAGAGSYNSPLHF. CDR3 coding DNA: TGTGCCAGCAGCTTGGCCGGGGCAGGCTCCTATAATTCACCCCTCCACTTT.

The rearrangement joins TRBV15 to TRBJ1-5; D not certain. Trimming shortened V by 0 bases and J by 4 bases, and 10 bases separated the two germline ends. Germline V CDR1 and CDR2: LNHNV, YYDKDF (reference sequence). The CDR3 contains 15 residues. The CDR3 protein is CATSRDMSGNQPQHF. The CDR3 DNA follows: TGTGCCACCAGCAGAGATATGTCCGGTAATCAGCCCCAGCATTTT.

The rearrangement joins TRBV4-1 to TRBJ1-1; D remains ambiguous. The germline CDR1 and CDR2 sequences are MGHRA and YSYEKL. The CDR3 length is 16 residues. Trimming pared 2 bases from V and 1 base from J, leaving 14 bases between. The CDR3 here is CASSQKLLGGNTEAFF. The CDR3 DNA follows: TGCGCCAGCAGCCAAAAACTTCTAGGAGGGAACACTGAAGCTTTCTTT.

The chain has TRBV29-1 and TRBJ1-2, with 7 bases matching TRBD1. The ends lost 4 bases at V and 1 base at J; junction bases unmatched: 6. The CDR3 loop spans 14 amino acids. The germline V gene encodes CDR1 SQVTM and CDR2 ANQGSEA. CDR3 protein: CSVGTGVSNYGYTF. Here the CDR3 DNA reads TGCAGCGTTGGCACAGGGGTTAGTAACTATGGCTACACCTTC.

The chain joins TRBV18 to TRBJ2-7, with D tentatively TRBD2 (6 bases). Germline values: CDR1 KGHSH, CDR2 LQKENI. The CDR3 contains 15 residues. V was shortened by 4 bases and J by 3 bases, with 16 bases between the two germline ends. CDR3 sequence (DNA): TGTGCCAGCTCACGACGTCAGCCGGGAGTCTACGAGCAGTACTTC. It translates to CASSRRQPGVYEQYF.

This chain joins TRBV7-2 and TRBJ2-3; D is unresolved. V was cut by 7 bases and J by 5 bases, with 13 bases left in between. CDR3 length: 13 residues. Germline V gives CDR1 SGHTA, CDR2 FQGNSA. CDR3 residues: CASNFLSGDTQYF. CDR3 DNA sequence: TGTGCCAGCAACTTCCTATCGGGAGATACGCAGTATTTT.

This clone was seen a few times. The chain couples TRBV27 to TRBJ2-7, with TRBD1 matching over 9 bases. CDR1 is MNHEY and CDR2 is SMNVEV in the germline V gene (reference sequence). The V segment lost 5 bases and the J segment 1 base; nucleotides outside the gene matches: 6. The length of the CDR3 is 15 residues. This chain's CDR3 is CASSPTGTGSYEQYF. The CDR3, as DNA: TGTGCCAGCAGTCCAACCGGGACAGGGTCCTACGAGCAGTACTTC.

The chain is built from TRBV7-6 and TRBJ1-1, with D unclear. This CDR3 region has 14 residues. Trimming stripped 7 bases from V and 3 bases from J, with 15 bases between. Germline values: CDR1 SGHVS, CDR2 FNYEAQ. In nucleotides, the CDR3 is TGTGCCAGCACCCTTGGGTCTACCTACACTGAAGCTTTCTTT. Its translation is CASTLGSTYTEAFF.

The CDR3 spells CASSPQANSGNTIYF. DNA for the CDR3: TGTGCCAGCTCACCACAAGCCAACTCTGGAAACACCATATATTTT. The chain recombines TRBV18 with TRBJ1-3; D uncertain. V was clipped by 1 base and J by 0 bases, with 7 bases between them. Looked up from germline, CDR1 is KGHSH and CDR2 is LQKENI. The CDR3 contains 15 residues. Using reference TRBV18 and TRBJ1-3 for the parts outside the CDR3, the full variable domain is NAGVMQNPRHLVRRRGQEARLRCSPMKGHSHVYWYRQLPEEGLKFMVYLQKENIIDESGMPKERFSAEFPKEGPSILRIQQVVRGDSAAYFCASSPQANSGNTIYFGEGSWLTVV.

CDR3 sequence: CASSLTDRGREQYF. The CDR3 nucleotides are TGTGCCAGCAGCTTAACGGACAGGGGGCGCGAGCAGTACTTC. The rearrangement links TRBV7-9 to TRBJ2-7, with 11 positions matching TRBD1. There are 14 residues in the CDR3. Germline CDR1 SEHNR, CDR2 FQNEAQ (reference sequence). V was pared by 2 bases and J by 6 bases, with 3 bases of the junction left unmatched.

This rearrangement joins TRBV27 to TRBJ1-1; 7 bases are a match to TRBD1. The CDR3 contains 16 residues. The V segment lost 4 bases and the J segment 5 bases; nucleotides outside the gene matches: 13. The germline V gene has CDR1 MNHEY and CDR2 SMNVEV (reference sequence). CDR3 in DNA: TGTGCCAGCAGTTCCCGGACAGGCCCAACGGGGACTGAAGCTTTCTTT. Its translation is CASSSRTGPTGTEAFF.

With regard to this clone: Other DNA sequences in the sample encode the same CDR3. V and J are TRBV4-1 and TRBJ1-4, with 7 nucleotides matching TRBD1. With 1 base clipped from V and 6 bases from J, the junction kept 2 bases outside the gene matches. Germline loops: CDR1 MGHRA, CDR2 YSYEKL. CDR3 length: 14 amino acids. Here the CDR3 DNA reads TGCGCCAGCAGCCAAGGGACAGGAGATGAAAAACTGTTTTTT. Translation: CASSQGTGDEKLFF.

This clone came up once. The gene calls are TRBV10-2 and TRBJ2-7; 13 bases match TRBD2. V was pared by 1 base and J by 3 bases, with 6 bases of the junction left unmatched. This CDR3 has 17 amino acids. Germline V lookup: CDR1 WSHSY, CDR2 SAAADI. CDR3 nucleotide sequence: TGCGCCAGCAGTGAGTGGGGACTAGCGGGATCGAACTACGAGCAGTACTTC. The encoded protein is CASSEWGLAGSNYEQYF.

The chain is built from TRBV7-7 and TRBJ1-4, with 7 nucleotides matching TRBD1. Per the germline V gene, CDR1 is SSHAT and CDR2 is FNYEAQ (reference sequence). With V trimmed by 5 bases and J by 8 bases, 11 bases remained unmatched. The CDR3 consists of 15 residues. The CDR3: CASSDHRGPEEKLFF. CDR3 nucleotides: TGTGCCAGCAGCGACCACAGGGGCCCGGAGGAAAAACTGTTTTTT.

The CDR3 DNA reads as TGCAGCGTTCAGTTACACGGTTACTACGAGCAGTACTTC. Translation: CSVQLHGYYEQYF. The rearrangement uses TRBV29-1 and TRBJ2-7, with D unclear. The germline V gene has CDR1 SQVTM and CDR2 ANQGSEA. The V gene lost 5 bases and the J gene lost 3 bases, with 14 bases spanning the gap. This CDR3 is 13 amino acids long.

The V gene is TRBV30, the J gene TRBJ2-5, with no clear D. Looked up from germline, CDR1 is GTSNPN and CDR2 is SVGIG (reference sequence). The CDR3 has 12 residues. V gave up 0 bases and J gave up 7 bases, with 9 bases separating them. CDR3 sequence: CAWSVEARTQYF. The CDR3 coding sequence is TGTGCCTGGAGTGTAGAGGCGAGGACCCAGTACTTC.

V usage is TRBV29-1 and J usage is TRBJ1-1; D ambiguous. V lost 7 bases, J lost 0 bases, and 12 bases lay in between. The CDR3 runs to 13 residues. Germline V gene sequence: CDR1 SQVTM, CDR2 ANQGSEA. CDR3 sequence reads: CSAEVQLNTEAFF. For the CDR3, the DNA is TGCAGCGCTGAGGTTCAGTTGAACACTGAAGCTTTCTTT.

The chain couples TRBV6-1 to TRBJ2-5; no definite D call. Germline V gene lookup returns CDR1 MNHNS and CDR2 SASEGT. V gave up 10 bases and J gave up 7 bases, with 10 bases separating them. The CDR3 sequence is 10 residues long. CDR3 sequence: CATRPGTQYF. The DNA of the CDR3 is TGTGCCACCCGGCCAGGGACCCAGTACTTC.

Within the sample, this clone is medium-sized. The V call is TRBV28, the J call TRBJ1-2; D gene uncertain. CDR1 and CDR2 (germline): MDHEN, SYDVKM. Trimming left V 6 bases short and J 1 base short, with 18 bases between. The CDR3 has 16 residues. The CDR3 DNA reads as TGTGCCAGCAGCCCCTTGACCAAGGACCGTAACTATGGCTACACCTTC. Translation: CASSPLTKDRNYGYTF.

The chain joins TRBV9 to TRBJ1-1, with 8 bases aligning to TRBD1. The germline CDR1 and CDR2 sequences are SGDLS and YYNGEE. The V gene end was trimmed by 6 bases and the J gene end by 1 base; junction bases not matched to a gene: 5. The CDR3 is made up of 14 amino acids. CDR3 sequence: CASTPGGRNTEAFF. CDR3 DNA sequence: TGTGCCAGCACCCCAGGGGGCAGGAACACTGAAGCTTTCTTT.

The rearrangement links TRBV15 to TRBJ1-4; 7 bases fit TRBD1. The V gene end was trimmed by 3 bases and the J gene end by 7 bases; junction bases not matched to a gene: 11. Germline-derived CDR1 and CDR2 are LNHNV and YYDKDF (reference sequence). CDR3 length: 16 residues. Here the CDR3 reads CATSSRRGGEGEKLFF. CDR3 DNA sequence: TGTGCCACCAGCAGTCGCAGGGGGGGCGAGGGTGAAAAACTGTTTTTT. The variable domain in full, completed from reference TRBV15 and TRBJ1-4, reads DAMVIQNPRYQVTQFGKPVTLSCSQTLNHNVMYWYQQKSSQAPKLLFHYYDKDFNNEADTPDNFQSRRPNTSFCFLDIRSPGLGDTAMYLCATSSRRGGEGEKLFFGSGTQLSVL.

This chain uses TRBV9 with TRBJ2-3; no firm D call. Trimming removed 4 bases from V and 3 bases from J, with 12 bases in between. Germline V gene lookup returns CDR1 SGDLS and CDR2 YYNGEE. CDR3 length: 14 amino acids. Here the CDR3 DNA reads TGTGCCAGCAGCCTCTTGGTCGGGACAGATACGCAGTATTTT. This translates into CASSLLVGTDTQYF.

A few counts support this clone. CDR3 DNA sequence: TGTGCCAGCAGCCCTGCCGGGACAGGGAACACTGAAGCTTTCTTT. Translated, it gives CASSPAGTGNTEAFF. The chain couples TRBV11-2 to TRBJ1-1; 8 bases fit TRBD1. Germline CDR1 reads SGHAT; CDR2 reads FQNNGV. CDR3 length: 15 residues. Trimming cost V 5 bases and J 1 base; bases outside gene matches: 6.

The rearrangement uses TRBV4-1 and TRBJ2-2, with D maybe TRBD2 (5 bases). Trimming cost V 0 bases and J 13 bases, with 12 bases left between them. The CDR3 is made up of 13 amino acids. CDR1 is MGHRA, CDR2 YSYEKL, per germline. In DNA form, the CDR3 reads TGCGCCAGCAGCCAAGAAAGCCGGGATGGGCTGTTTTTT. This codes for CASSQESRDGLFF.

The chain employs TRBV6-5 and TRBJ2-5; TRBD2 aligns across 11 bases. This CDR3 is 13 amino acids long. V gave up 5 bases and J gave up 11 bases; unmatched junction bases: 7. Germline CDR1 is MNHEY and CDR2 is SVGAGI. In DNA, the CDR3 is TGTGCCAGCAGTCGACTAGCGGGACTGGAGCAGTACTTC. Translating it yields CASSRLAGLEQYF.